The 6 T cell receptor beta chains presented below share a single source sample, sequenced in a study of shared T cell receptors in the human thymus. Produced via immunoSEQ multiplex PCR; TCRdb's table is partial and in-frame only. The top ten clones hold 0.013% of a sample with under 700,000 clones, approximately 80% of them seen once. The data were also submitted as part of a second study, on human thymus T cells.

The sequenced sample consisted of thymocytes. All receptors come from a boy younger than two with a congenital heart defect.

This chain connects TRBV27 to TRBJ1-5; possible D gene TRBD1, 5 bases. V gave up 8 bases and J gave up 6 bases, with 20 bases separating them. Germline lookup yields CDR1 MNHEY and CDR2 SMNVEV (reference sequence). The CDR3 contains 15 residues. This chain's CDR3 is CASGSGRTSTQPQHF. The CDR3 DNA follows: TGTGCCAGCGGCTCAGGGAGGACCTCCACTCAGCCCCAGCATTTT.

The CDR3 DNA follows: TGTGCCAGCAGCTTTCCTAGCGGGAGATTAGAGACCCAGTACTTC. It codes for CASSFPSGRLETQYF. J is TRBJ2-5 and V is TRBV13, with 10 positions matching TRBD2. V dropped 3 bases and J dropped 4; count of bases not matched to a gene: 5. Looked up from germline, CDR1 is PRHDT and CDR2 is FYEKMQ (reference sequence). The CDR3 has 15 amino acids.

The CDR3 coding sequence is TGTGCCAGCAGCCCCAGAGGGCCGACAGGGACAGATACGCAGTATTTT. It encodes CASSPRGPTGTDTQYF. The chain recombines TRBV7-3 with TRBJ2-3; 7 nucleotides match TRBD1. V lost 5 bases, J lost 3 bases, and 11 bases stayed unmatched. CDR1 and CDR2 from the germline V gene are SGHTA and FQGTGA. CDR3 length: 16 residues.

The V and J genes are TRBV5-4 and TRBJ2-4; 13 bases are a match to TRBD2. CDR1 and CDR2 from the germline V gene are SGHNT and YYREEE (reference sequence). The CDR3 covers 18 residues. V was clipped by 5 bases and J by 0 bases; unmatched bases: 8. The CDR3 loop is CASSRGLAGDLAKNIQYF. CDR3 bases: TGTGCCAGCAGTCGTGGACTAGCGGGGGACCTAGCCAAAAACATTCAGTACTTC.

V gene TRBV11-2 combines with J gene TRBJ2-3; D is possibly TRBD2 (6 bases). V was cut by 2 bases and J by 4 bases, with 13 bases left in between. The CDR3 extends over 15 amino acids. Germline V gene lookup returns CDR1 SGHAT and CDR2 FQNNGV. CDR3 nucleotide sequence: TGTGCCAGCAGCTTAAGATGGCGGGAACCAGATACGCAGTATTTT. Translating it yields CASSLRWREPDTQYF.

V gene TRBV7-9 combines with J gene TRBJ2-7, with TRBD1 as a possible D gene (6 bases). V was cut by 2 bases and J by 1 base, with 12 bases left in between. The CDR3 is 15 amino acids. Germline V gives CDR1 SEHNR, CDR2 FQNEAQ (reference sequence). Here the CDR3 DNA reads TGTGCCAGCAGCTTATTCACAGGGAATTCCTACGAGCAGTACTTC. Amino acid sequence: CASSLFTGNSYEQYF. Variable domain in full (rest from reference TRBV7-9 and TRBJ2-7): DTGVSQNPRHKITKRGQNVTFRCDPISEHNRLYWYRQTLGQGPEFLTYFQNEAQLEKSRLLSDRFSAERPKGSFSTLEIQRTEQGDSAMYLCASSLFTGNSYEQYFGPGTRLTVT.